The 20 T cell receptor beta chains in this list originate from one sample, sequenced in a study of T cells in Graves' hyperthyroidism and ophthalmopathy (dated by TCRdb to about 2019). Library creation used multiplex PCR. Sequencing was performed on an Illumina HiSeq 2000. The TCR beta CDR3 regions were amplified from the RNA transcripts. The TCR CDR3 was subjected to a first round of RT-PCR using the HTBI primer set and the Qiagen OneStep RT-PCR kit. In-frame beta chains were kept once TCRdb had trimmed the public reads at Q25 with fastp and called clones with MiXCR. Duplicate CDR3 protein sequences are folded into a single record with the most common DNA and genes. The sample has approximately 400,000 distinct CDR3 sequences on record, 13% of them singletons. Of the sample, less than 25% falls within the top ten clones. Sequenced: blood. The receptors derive from a man aged 30-40 years with Graves' hyperthyroidism that later progressed to Graves' ophthalmopathy.

The rearrangement joins TRBV4-1 to TRBJ1-1; possible D gene TRBD1, 6 bases. Trimming took 3 bases from V and 4 from J, leaving 9 bases between them. CDR1 MGHRA and CDR2 YSYEKL come from the germline V gene. The CDR3 loop spans 13 amino acids. The CDR3: CASSHKGGTEAFF. In nucleotides, the CDR3 is TGCGCCAGCAGCCATAAAGGGGGCACTGAAGCTTTCTTT.

The V and J genes are TRBV20-1 and TRBJ2-1; 8 bases line up with TRBD2. Germline CDR1 DFQATT, CDR2 SNEGSKA (reference sequence). V was clipped by 5 bases and J by 7 bases; unmatched bases: 13. The CDR3 is 15 residues long. The CDR3 loop reads CSAPVAGLRRNEQFF. CDR3 coding DNA: TGCAGTGCTCCCGTAGCGGGGTTGAGAAGGAATGAGCAGTTCTTC.

The rearrangement uses TRBV5-5 and TRBJ2-7, with 9 positions matching TRBD2. V trimming: 1 base; J trimming: 2 bases; junction bases outside the gene matches: 4. The CDR3 sequence is 15 residues long. The germline V gene encodes CDR1 SGHKS and CDR2 YYEKEE (reference sequence). The CDR3: CASSLMASGAYEQYF. For the CDR3, the DNA is TGTGCCAGCAGCTTGATGGCTAGCGGGGCCTACGAGCAGTACTTC.

As regards this clonotype: A much bigger clone sits one base away, suggesting this may be a read error. The V and J genes are TRBV10-3 and TRBJ1-6, with D maybe TRBD1 (5 bases). Deletions cut 4 bases from V and 8 bases from J, with 12 bases between. The CDR3 runs 14 residues. In germline, CDR1 is ENHRY, CDR2 SYGVKD. The chain's CDR3 is CAISGGTRDSPLHF. CDR3 DNA sequence: TGTGCCATCAGTGGCGGGACTAGGGATTCACCCCTCCACTTT.

This clonotype was counted ten times or more. This chain joins TRBV28 and TRBJ2-7, with 8 bases that match TRBD1. Germline values: CDR1 MDHEN, CDR2 SYDVKM. CDR3 length equals 14 residues. The V and J ends lost 4 bases and 1 base, in that order; junction bases with no gene match: 3. CDR3: CASSSHRGSYEQYF. Written as DNA, the CDR3 is TGTGCCAGCAGTTCCCACAGGGGGTCCTACGAGCAGTACTTC.

CDR3 protein: CASSYDRQSRETQYF. The DNA of the CDR3 is TGTGCCAGCAGCTACGACAGGCAATCGAGGGAGACCCAGTACTTC. The J gene is TRBJ2-5, the V gene TRBV12-3 or TRBV12-4, with a tentative D call TRBD1 (6 bases). The CDR3 runs to 15 residues. Trimming took off 6 bases at V and 5 bases at J, with 19 bases between the two ends.

The chain couples TRBV20-1 to TRBJ1-2; TRBD1 might be the D (5 bases). Trimming took off 3 bases at V and 8 bases at J, with 13 bases between the two ends. The CDR3 runs 12 residues. The germline CDR1 and CDR2 sequences are DFQATT and SNEGSKA (reference sequence). This chain's CDR3 is CSARESGSGYTF. In nucleotides, the CDR3 is TGCAGTGCTAGGGAGTCAGGGAGCGGCTACACCTTC.

The rearrangement links TRBV7-8 to TRBJ2-3, with 9 bases fitting TRBD2. Germline lookup yields CDR1 SGHVS and CDR2 FQNEAQ. This CDR3 spans 15 amino acids. J was trimmed by 6 bases and V by 1 base; bases with no gene match: 5. The CDR3 here is CASSLVAGGQDTQYF. CDR3 nucleotides: TGTGCCAGCAGCTTAGTTGCGGGGGGGCAGGATACGCAGTATTTT.

This chain uses TRBV5-5 with TRBJ2-1; TRBD2 aligns across 7 bases. The CDR3 is 16 amino acids. Germline loops: CDR1 SGHKS, CDR2 YYEKEE (reference sequence). With V trimmed by 4 bases and J by 4 bases, 11 bases remained unmatched. CDR3 protein: CASSPRPGGPYNEQFF. CDR3 nucleotides: TGTGCCAGCAGCCCTCGCCCGGGGGGACCGTACAATGAGCAGTTCTTC.

The rearrangement joins TRBV30 to TRBJ1-6; no definite D call. The ends were cut back, 3 bases at V and 7 bases at J, with 10 bases in the middle. The germline V gene has CDR1 GTSNPN and CDR2 SVGIG (reference sequence). The CDR3 has 13 amino acids. In DNA form, the CDR3 reads TGTGCCTGGAGAGGACGGCTAAATTCACCCCTCCACTTT. Amino acid sequence: CAWRGRLNSPLHF.

This clonotype was detected only a few times. The rearrangement joins TRBV20-1 to TRBJ2-2; 7 nucleotides align to TRBD1. The junction had 23 bases not matched to a gene; V was cut back by 5 bases and J by 5 bases. Germline V CDR1 and CDR2: DFQATT, SNEGSKA (reference sequence). The CDR3 extends over 19 amino acids. This chain's CDR3 is CSAGQGEWFGDRVTGELFF. The CDR3 coding sequence is TGCAGTGCTGGGCAGGGGGAATGGTTTGGGGATCGCGTGACCGGGGAGCTGTTTTTT.

A word on this clonotype: Being one base from a much bigger clone, this may be a read error. V and J are TRBV2 and TRBJ2-1; 8 bases match TRBD1. The junction had 6 bases not matched to a gene; V was cut back by 6 bases and J by 5 bases. The CDR3 is 14 residues long. Germline CDR1 is SNHLY and CDR2 is FYNNEI. The CDR3 region is CASRRQGSHNEQFF. In DNA form, the CDR3 reads TGTGCCAGCAGGCGACAGGGGTCCCACAATGAGCAGTTCTTC.

This clonotype was found many times. The chain couples TRBV28 to TRBJ1-6; 7 bases line up with TRBD1. The CDR3 sequence is 17 residues long. V shed 6 bases and J 9 bases; nucleotides not matched to a gene: 17. CDR1 and CDR2 from the germline V gene are MDHEN and SYDVKM. The CDR3 DNA reads TGTGCCAGCAGATCAAACCCTGGAGGGACAGCCGGTTCACCCCTCCACTTT. It translates to CASRSNPGGTAGSPLHF.

This clonotype came up many times. The chain links TRBV24-1 to TRBJ1-1; D is unresolved. Germline V CDR1 and CDR2: KGHDR, SFDVKD. CDR3 length: 16 residues. V lost 2 bases, J lost 1 base, and 13 bases lay in between. CDR3 sequence: CATSDSQTFPNTEAFF. As DNA, the CDR3 is TGTGCCACCAGTGATTCACAGACATTCCCGAACACTGAAGCTTTCTTT.

This clonotype was seen many times. The V call is TRBV6-1, the J call TRBJ1-3; D is unresolved. The CDR3 is 17 residues long. Deletions cut 5 bases from V and 0 bases from J, with 17 bases between. CDR1 is MNHNS, CDR2 SASEGT, per germline. The CDR3: CASSRTNGLTSGNTIYF. CDR3 coding DNA: TGTGCCAGCAGTCGAACAAACGGACTGACCTCTGGAAACACCATATATTTT.

This clonotype was seen a few times. The CDR3: CASSRGLAGRSSYNEQFF. CDR3 nucleotide sequence: TGCGCCAGCAGCCGAGGACTAGCGGGGCGCAGCTCCTACAATGAGCAGTTCTTC. The chain couples TRBV5-1 to TRBJ2-1; 12 nucleotides line up with TRBD2. This CDR3 is built from 18 residues. The V and J ends lost 4 bases and 0 bases, in that order; junction bases with no gene match: 8. Germline V gives CDR1 SGHRS, CDR2 YFSETQ. The whole variable domain, filled in from reference TRBV5-1 and TRBJ2-1, reads KAGVTQTPRYLIKTRGQQVTLSCSPISGHRSVSWYQQTPGQGLQFLFEYFSETQRNKGNFPGRFSGRQFSNSRSEMNVSTLELGDSALYLCASSRGLAGRSSYNEQFFGPGTRLTVL.

This clonotype has more than one count but fewer than ten. This rearrangement joins TRBV12-3 or TRBV12-4 to TRBJ2-5, with D perhaps matching TRBD1 or TRBD2 (5 bases each). The CDR3 loop spans 14 amino acids. Trimming cost V 4 bases and J 1 base, with 10 bases left between them. This CDR3 reads CASSWSGAQETQYF. The CDR3 DNA sequence: TGTGCCAGCAGTTGGTCCGGGGCCCAAGAGACCCAGTACTTC.

In this sample, this clonotype turned up many times. CDR3 bases: TGTGCCAGCAGCACTCTGGACAGCTATGGCTACACCTTC. This translates into CASSTLDSYGYTF. The chain employs TRBV7-9 and TRBJ1-2, with a weak D call TRBD1 (6 bases). Between the trimmed V and J ends, which lost 5 bases and 4 bases, there was a span of 11 bases. Germline V gives CDR1 SEHNR, CDR2 FQNEAQ (reference sequence). This CDR3 is 13 amino acids long.

Many counts were recorded for this clonotype. The chain links TRBV30 to TRBJ1-1; 10 bases are a match to TRBD1. With 3 bases clipped from V and 5 bases from J, the junction kept 3 bases outside the gene matches. The germline gives CDR1 GTSNPN, CDR2 SVGIG (reference sequence). This CDR3 contains 13 residues. CDR3 nucleotide sequence: TGTGCCTGGAGGGACAGGGGGAGGACTGAAGCTTTCTTT. Amino acid sequence: CAWRDRGRTEAFF.

The sample holds a few counts of this clonotype. The rearrangement links TRBV6-1 to TRBJ1-2; 10 bases match TRBD1. This CDR3 spans 16 amino acids. J gave up 2 bases and V 4 bases, and 7 bases lay outside the gene matches. Germline V lookup: CDR1 MNHNS, CDR2 SASEGT. CDR3 coding DNA: TGTGCCAGCAGTGTGACAGGGGGCGCAACCAACTATGGCTACACCTTC. Protein product: CASSVTGGATNYGYTF.